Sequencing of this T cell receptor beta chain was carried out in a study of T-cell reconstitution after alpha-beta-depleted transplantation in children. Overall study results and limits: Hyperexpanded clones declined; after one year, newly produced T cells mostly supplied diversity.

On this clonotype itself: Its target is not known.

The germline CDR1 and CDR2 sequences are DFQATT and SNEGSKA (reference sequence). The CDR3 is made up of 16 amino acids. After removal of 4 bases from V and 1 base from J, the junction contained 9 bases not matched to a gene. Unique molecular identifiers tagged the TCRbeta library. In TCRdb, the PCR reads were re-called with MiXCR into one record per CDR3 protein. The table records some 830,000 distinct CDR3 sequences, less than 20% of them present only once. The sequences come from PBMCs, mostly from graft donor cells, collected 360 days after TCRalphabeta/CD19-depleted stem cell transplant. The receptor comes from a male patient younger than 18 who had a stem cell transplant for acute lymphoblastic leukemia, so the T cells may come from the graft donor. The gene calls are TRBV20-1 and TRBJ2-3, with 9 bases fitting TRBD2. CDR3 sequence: CSATTLAGGRTDTQYF. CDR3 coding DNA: TGCAGTGCTACTACCCTTGCGGGAGGGCGCACAGATACGCAGTATTTT.